These 18 T cell receptor beta chains were all obtained from the same sample, sequenced in a study of regulatory T cells in long-lasting Graves disease. Construction of TCR beta libraries relied on iRepertoire HTBI primers and on Arm-PCR targeting CDR3 regions. TCRdb reprocessed the multiplex PCR reads via MiXCR and lists one record per CDR3 protein. Of hundreds of thousands of distinct CDR3 sequences listed, 16% are singletons. The time point was: newly diagnosed GD, antithyroid drugs for less than 3 months. Scientists built the TCR library using RNA that was extracted from PBMCs. These data also featured in a second study, about T cells in Graves' hyperthyroidism and ophthalmopathy.

The starting material was peripheral blood mononuclear cells (PBMCs), obtained at new diagnosis, from a patient treated with antithyroid drugs. The receptors come from a middle-aged man with Graves disease.

This clonotype turned up a few times. The chain carries TRBV7-2 and TRBJ2-3, with D possibly matching TRBD2 (6 bases). The better agreement between TRBJ2-5 and the DNA end casts doubt on the J call. Germline CDR1 and CDR2: SGHTA and FQGNSA. The CDR3 loop spans 13 amino acids. Here the CDR3 DNA reads TGTGCCAGCAGCTTTGGCGGGGTAGAGACCCAGTACTTC. This translates into CASSFGGVETQYF.

V and J are TRBV3-1 and TRBJ1-1; D ambiguous. V lost 0 bases, J lost 1 base, and 9 bases lay in between. From germline, CDR1 is LGHDT and CDR2 YNNKEL (reference sequence). The CDR3 length is 15 residues. CDR3 coding DNA: TGTGCCAGCAGCCAAGACCTCATGCCGAACACTGAAGCTTTCTTT. The encoded protein is CASSQDLMPNTEAFF. Filled out from reference TRBV3-1 and TRBJ1-1, the complete variable domain reads DTAVSQTPKYLVTQMGNDKSIKCEQNLGHDTMYWYKQDSKKFLKIMFSYNNKELIINETVPNRFSPKSPDKAHLNLHINSLELGDSAVYFCASSQDLMPNTEAFFGQGTRLTVV.

This clonotype was seen repeatedly, ten times or more. This chain links TRBV18 with TRBJ2-1; D is perhaps TRBD2 (7 bases). This CDR3 has 18 residues. V was pared by 9 bases and J by 6 bases, with 30 bases between. CDR1 KGHSH and CDR2 LQKENI come from the germline V gene. DNA for the CDR3: TGTGCCAGTTCAAAGTCCCTTGGCGGGGGCCGCTTGGGCAATGAGCAGTTCTTC. Protein sequence: CASSKSLGGGRLGNEQFF. Based on the CDR3 plus reference TRBV18 and TRBJ2-1, the full variable domain is NAGVMQNPRHLVRRRGQEARLRCSPMKGHSHVYWYRQLPEEGLKFMVYLQKENIIDESGMPKERFSAEFPKEGPSILRIQQVVRGDSAAYFCASSKSLGGGRLGNEQFFGPGTRLTVL.

Worth noting for this clonotype: This could be a read error, since a much larger clone is one nucleotide away. CDR3 nucleotides: TGCAGCGTAACCAACCCCGGTACAATCAATGAGCAGTACTTC. Protein product: CSVTNPGTINEQYF. The rearrangement links TRBV29-1 to TRBJ2-5, with D unclear. The V gene's germline CDR1 is SQVTM and CDR2 ANQGSEA. The CDR3 is made up of 14 amino acids. V was trimmed by 6 bases and J by 11 bases, leaving 25 bases between them.

This clonotype was seen ten or more times. The chain has TRBV3-1 and TRBJ2-7; D gene ambiguous. V lost 0 bases, J lost 2 bases, and 5 bases lay in between. CDR3 length: 13 amino acids. Germline V lookup: CDR1 LGHDT, CDR2 YNNKEL (reference sequence). This CDR3 reads CASSQDMTYEQYF. CDR3 bases: TGTGCCAGCAGCCAAGATATGACCTACGAGCAGTACTTC.

This clonotype was counted between two and nine times. A much larger clone sits a single nucleotide away, making a read error possible. The chain uses TRBV10-3 and TRBJ2-1; 7 positions match TRBD2. Germline V gene lookup returns CDR1 ENHRY and CDR2 SYGVKD. The CDR3 extends over 15 amino acids. The V and J ends lost 6 bases and 13 bases, in that order; junction bases with no gene match: 18. The CDR3 DNA is TGTGCCATCAGCACCCGGCGGGGGACGGAGGAGACCCAGTTCTTC. Its protein is CAISTRRGTEETQFF.

This clonotype was counted a few times. This rearrangement joins TRBV11-2 to TRBJ2-3; D unclear. This CDR3 has 15 amino acids. Germline V gene data show CDR1 as SGHAT and CDR2 as FQNNGV. Trimming removed 3 bases from V and 3 bases from J, with 13 bases in between. The CDR3 reads CASSLRARETDTQYF. For the CDR3, the DNA is TGTGCCAGCAGCTTGCGCGCCAGAGAGACAGATACGCAGTATTTT.

This clonotype was observed at least ten times. The chain recombines TRBV12-3 or TRBV12-4 with TRBJ1-1; possible D gene TRBD1, 6 bases. Deletions cut 7 bases from V and 1 base from J, with 13 bases between. The CDR3 length is 14 residues. The CDR3 DNA reads as TGTGCCAGCACCACGGGGGGCAAGAACACTGAAGCTTTCTTT. As protein: CASTTGGKNTEAFF.

This clonotype has at least ten counts. The rearrangement uses TRBV11-2 and TRBJ2-7; 7 positions match TRBD2. Germline lookup yields CDR1 SGHAT and CDR2 FQNNGV. Germline trimming cut 1 base from V and 2 bases from J; bases unmatched to any gene: 2. The length of the CDR3 is 14 residues. The CDR3 nucleotides read TGTGCCAGCAGCTTAGGGGACTACCCCTACGAGCAGTACTTC. Its translation is CASSLGDYPYEQYF.

This clonotype was counted at least ten times. The V gene is TRBV14, the J gene TRBJ2-3, with D tentatively TRBD1 or TRBD2 (7 bases each). Germline CDR1 SGHDN, CDR2 FVKESK. The germline V and J ends were trimmed by 4 bases and 2 bases, with 19 bases remaining between them. This CDR3 region has 17 residues. In DNA form, the CDR3 reads TGTGCCAGCAGCCCGGGGAGGGGGCAGTTGGCCACAGATACGCAGTATTTT. Protein: CASSPGRGQLATDTQYF. Full variable domain (outside the CDR3, taken from reference TRBV14 and TRBJ2-3): EAGVTQFPSHSVIEKGQTVTLRCDPISGHDNLYWYRRVMGKEIKFLLHFVKESKQDESGMPNNRFLAERTGGTYSTLKVQPAELEDSGVYFCASSPGRGQLATDTQYFGPGTRLTVL.

This rearrangement joins TRBV9 to TRBJ2-2, with TRBD1 identical over 7 bases. J was trimmed by 4 bases and V by 3 bases; bases with no gene match: 3. Germline CDR1 and CDR2: SGDLS and YYNGEE. The CDR3 sequence is 14 residues long. The CDR3 sequence is CASSAWTGTGELFF. The CDR3 region has the DNA TGTGCCAGCAGCGCTTGGACAGGCACCGGGGAGCTGTTTTTT.

Only a few counts were recorded for this clonotype. The gene calls are TRBV2 and TRBJ1-2; D is uncertain. V was trimmed by 6 bases and J by 3 bases, leaving 14 bases between them. The length of the CDR3 is 14 residues. CDR1 and CDR2 (germline): SNHLY, FYNNEI. The CDR3 region is CASSITASDYGYTF. The CDR3 DNA reads as TGTGCCAGCAGCATCACCGCCAGTGACTATGGCTACACCTTC.

This clonotype was recorded a few times. V is TRBV5-6 and J is TRBJ2-7, with D possibly matching TRBD1 (6 bases). Per germline, CDR1 SGHDT and CDR2 YYEEEE. V shed 4 bases and J shed 0 bases, with 14 bases lying between them. The CDR3 runs 15 residues. The CDR3 DNA reads as TGTGCCAGCAGCAAAGGACAGCTTAACTCCTACGAGCAGTACTTC. Translated, it gives CASSKGQLNSYEQYF. Drawing the rest from reference TRBV5-6 and TRBJ2-7, the complete variable domain is DAGVTQSPTHLIKTRGQQVTLRCSPKSGHDTVSWYQQALGQGPQFIFQYYEEEERQRGNFPDRFSGHQFPNYSSELNVNALLLGDSALYLCASSKGQLNSYEQYFGPGTRLTVT.

This clonotype was recorded many times. The V gene is TRBV5-1, the J gene TRBJ2-7; D not resolved. Germline CDR1 is SGHRS and CDR2 is YFSETQ. The germline V and J ends were trimmed by 2 bases and 0 bases, with 9 bases remaining between them. This CDR3 has 14 amino acids. The DNA of the CDR3 is TGCGCCAGCAGCTTAGCCAGGAGCTCCTACGAGCAGTACTTC. Amino acids: CASSLARSSYEQYF.

This clonotype has a count of ten or more. The chain's CDR3 is CASSPRVGPQETQYF. CDR3 bases: TGTGCCAGCAGCCCTCGCGTAGGGCCTCAAGAGACCCAGTACTTC. This chain joins TRBV7-2 and TRBJ2-5, with D unresolved. Germline V gives CDR1 SGHTA, CDR2 FQGNSA. V lost 5 bases and J 2 bases, leaving 15 bases between the germline ends. This CDR3 is built from 15 residues.

This clonotype came up a few times. The V call is TRBV7-2, the J call TRBJ2-7; 10 nucleotides match TRBD1. The CDR3 has 16 amino acids. V gave up 2 bases and J gave up 3 bases; unmatched junction bases: 7. Germline V lookup: CDR1 SGHTA, CDR2 FQGNSA. The CDR3 region has the DNA TGTGCCAGCAGCTTAACGCCGGACAGGGGGTTCTACGAGCAGTACTTC. It yields the protein CASSLTPDRGFYEQYF.

In its sample, this clonotype was seen many times. This chain links TRBV11-3 with TRBJ2-1; weak D call: TRBD1 (5 bases). V gave up 4 bases and J gave up 5 bases, with 9 bases separating them. Germline V lookup: CDR1 SGHNT, CDR2 YENEEA. The CDR3 contains 13 residues. CDR3 DNA sequence: TGTGCCAGCAGCTCGAGACAGCACAATGAGCAGTTCTTC. Its translation is CASSSRQHNEQFF.

J is TRBJ2-6 and V is TRBV6-1, with 9 bases matching TRBD1. Germline CDR1 and CDR2: MNHNS and SASEGT. CDR3 size: 17 residues. V was pared by 6 bases and J by 4 bases, with 10 bases of the junction left unmatched. As DNA, the CDR3 is TGTGCCAGCAGCTCGACAGGGGGATTACCCGGGGCCAACGTCCTGACTTTC. It specifies CASSSTGGLPGANVLTF.